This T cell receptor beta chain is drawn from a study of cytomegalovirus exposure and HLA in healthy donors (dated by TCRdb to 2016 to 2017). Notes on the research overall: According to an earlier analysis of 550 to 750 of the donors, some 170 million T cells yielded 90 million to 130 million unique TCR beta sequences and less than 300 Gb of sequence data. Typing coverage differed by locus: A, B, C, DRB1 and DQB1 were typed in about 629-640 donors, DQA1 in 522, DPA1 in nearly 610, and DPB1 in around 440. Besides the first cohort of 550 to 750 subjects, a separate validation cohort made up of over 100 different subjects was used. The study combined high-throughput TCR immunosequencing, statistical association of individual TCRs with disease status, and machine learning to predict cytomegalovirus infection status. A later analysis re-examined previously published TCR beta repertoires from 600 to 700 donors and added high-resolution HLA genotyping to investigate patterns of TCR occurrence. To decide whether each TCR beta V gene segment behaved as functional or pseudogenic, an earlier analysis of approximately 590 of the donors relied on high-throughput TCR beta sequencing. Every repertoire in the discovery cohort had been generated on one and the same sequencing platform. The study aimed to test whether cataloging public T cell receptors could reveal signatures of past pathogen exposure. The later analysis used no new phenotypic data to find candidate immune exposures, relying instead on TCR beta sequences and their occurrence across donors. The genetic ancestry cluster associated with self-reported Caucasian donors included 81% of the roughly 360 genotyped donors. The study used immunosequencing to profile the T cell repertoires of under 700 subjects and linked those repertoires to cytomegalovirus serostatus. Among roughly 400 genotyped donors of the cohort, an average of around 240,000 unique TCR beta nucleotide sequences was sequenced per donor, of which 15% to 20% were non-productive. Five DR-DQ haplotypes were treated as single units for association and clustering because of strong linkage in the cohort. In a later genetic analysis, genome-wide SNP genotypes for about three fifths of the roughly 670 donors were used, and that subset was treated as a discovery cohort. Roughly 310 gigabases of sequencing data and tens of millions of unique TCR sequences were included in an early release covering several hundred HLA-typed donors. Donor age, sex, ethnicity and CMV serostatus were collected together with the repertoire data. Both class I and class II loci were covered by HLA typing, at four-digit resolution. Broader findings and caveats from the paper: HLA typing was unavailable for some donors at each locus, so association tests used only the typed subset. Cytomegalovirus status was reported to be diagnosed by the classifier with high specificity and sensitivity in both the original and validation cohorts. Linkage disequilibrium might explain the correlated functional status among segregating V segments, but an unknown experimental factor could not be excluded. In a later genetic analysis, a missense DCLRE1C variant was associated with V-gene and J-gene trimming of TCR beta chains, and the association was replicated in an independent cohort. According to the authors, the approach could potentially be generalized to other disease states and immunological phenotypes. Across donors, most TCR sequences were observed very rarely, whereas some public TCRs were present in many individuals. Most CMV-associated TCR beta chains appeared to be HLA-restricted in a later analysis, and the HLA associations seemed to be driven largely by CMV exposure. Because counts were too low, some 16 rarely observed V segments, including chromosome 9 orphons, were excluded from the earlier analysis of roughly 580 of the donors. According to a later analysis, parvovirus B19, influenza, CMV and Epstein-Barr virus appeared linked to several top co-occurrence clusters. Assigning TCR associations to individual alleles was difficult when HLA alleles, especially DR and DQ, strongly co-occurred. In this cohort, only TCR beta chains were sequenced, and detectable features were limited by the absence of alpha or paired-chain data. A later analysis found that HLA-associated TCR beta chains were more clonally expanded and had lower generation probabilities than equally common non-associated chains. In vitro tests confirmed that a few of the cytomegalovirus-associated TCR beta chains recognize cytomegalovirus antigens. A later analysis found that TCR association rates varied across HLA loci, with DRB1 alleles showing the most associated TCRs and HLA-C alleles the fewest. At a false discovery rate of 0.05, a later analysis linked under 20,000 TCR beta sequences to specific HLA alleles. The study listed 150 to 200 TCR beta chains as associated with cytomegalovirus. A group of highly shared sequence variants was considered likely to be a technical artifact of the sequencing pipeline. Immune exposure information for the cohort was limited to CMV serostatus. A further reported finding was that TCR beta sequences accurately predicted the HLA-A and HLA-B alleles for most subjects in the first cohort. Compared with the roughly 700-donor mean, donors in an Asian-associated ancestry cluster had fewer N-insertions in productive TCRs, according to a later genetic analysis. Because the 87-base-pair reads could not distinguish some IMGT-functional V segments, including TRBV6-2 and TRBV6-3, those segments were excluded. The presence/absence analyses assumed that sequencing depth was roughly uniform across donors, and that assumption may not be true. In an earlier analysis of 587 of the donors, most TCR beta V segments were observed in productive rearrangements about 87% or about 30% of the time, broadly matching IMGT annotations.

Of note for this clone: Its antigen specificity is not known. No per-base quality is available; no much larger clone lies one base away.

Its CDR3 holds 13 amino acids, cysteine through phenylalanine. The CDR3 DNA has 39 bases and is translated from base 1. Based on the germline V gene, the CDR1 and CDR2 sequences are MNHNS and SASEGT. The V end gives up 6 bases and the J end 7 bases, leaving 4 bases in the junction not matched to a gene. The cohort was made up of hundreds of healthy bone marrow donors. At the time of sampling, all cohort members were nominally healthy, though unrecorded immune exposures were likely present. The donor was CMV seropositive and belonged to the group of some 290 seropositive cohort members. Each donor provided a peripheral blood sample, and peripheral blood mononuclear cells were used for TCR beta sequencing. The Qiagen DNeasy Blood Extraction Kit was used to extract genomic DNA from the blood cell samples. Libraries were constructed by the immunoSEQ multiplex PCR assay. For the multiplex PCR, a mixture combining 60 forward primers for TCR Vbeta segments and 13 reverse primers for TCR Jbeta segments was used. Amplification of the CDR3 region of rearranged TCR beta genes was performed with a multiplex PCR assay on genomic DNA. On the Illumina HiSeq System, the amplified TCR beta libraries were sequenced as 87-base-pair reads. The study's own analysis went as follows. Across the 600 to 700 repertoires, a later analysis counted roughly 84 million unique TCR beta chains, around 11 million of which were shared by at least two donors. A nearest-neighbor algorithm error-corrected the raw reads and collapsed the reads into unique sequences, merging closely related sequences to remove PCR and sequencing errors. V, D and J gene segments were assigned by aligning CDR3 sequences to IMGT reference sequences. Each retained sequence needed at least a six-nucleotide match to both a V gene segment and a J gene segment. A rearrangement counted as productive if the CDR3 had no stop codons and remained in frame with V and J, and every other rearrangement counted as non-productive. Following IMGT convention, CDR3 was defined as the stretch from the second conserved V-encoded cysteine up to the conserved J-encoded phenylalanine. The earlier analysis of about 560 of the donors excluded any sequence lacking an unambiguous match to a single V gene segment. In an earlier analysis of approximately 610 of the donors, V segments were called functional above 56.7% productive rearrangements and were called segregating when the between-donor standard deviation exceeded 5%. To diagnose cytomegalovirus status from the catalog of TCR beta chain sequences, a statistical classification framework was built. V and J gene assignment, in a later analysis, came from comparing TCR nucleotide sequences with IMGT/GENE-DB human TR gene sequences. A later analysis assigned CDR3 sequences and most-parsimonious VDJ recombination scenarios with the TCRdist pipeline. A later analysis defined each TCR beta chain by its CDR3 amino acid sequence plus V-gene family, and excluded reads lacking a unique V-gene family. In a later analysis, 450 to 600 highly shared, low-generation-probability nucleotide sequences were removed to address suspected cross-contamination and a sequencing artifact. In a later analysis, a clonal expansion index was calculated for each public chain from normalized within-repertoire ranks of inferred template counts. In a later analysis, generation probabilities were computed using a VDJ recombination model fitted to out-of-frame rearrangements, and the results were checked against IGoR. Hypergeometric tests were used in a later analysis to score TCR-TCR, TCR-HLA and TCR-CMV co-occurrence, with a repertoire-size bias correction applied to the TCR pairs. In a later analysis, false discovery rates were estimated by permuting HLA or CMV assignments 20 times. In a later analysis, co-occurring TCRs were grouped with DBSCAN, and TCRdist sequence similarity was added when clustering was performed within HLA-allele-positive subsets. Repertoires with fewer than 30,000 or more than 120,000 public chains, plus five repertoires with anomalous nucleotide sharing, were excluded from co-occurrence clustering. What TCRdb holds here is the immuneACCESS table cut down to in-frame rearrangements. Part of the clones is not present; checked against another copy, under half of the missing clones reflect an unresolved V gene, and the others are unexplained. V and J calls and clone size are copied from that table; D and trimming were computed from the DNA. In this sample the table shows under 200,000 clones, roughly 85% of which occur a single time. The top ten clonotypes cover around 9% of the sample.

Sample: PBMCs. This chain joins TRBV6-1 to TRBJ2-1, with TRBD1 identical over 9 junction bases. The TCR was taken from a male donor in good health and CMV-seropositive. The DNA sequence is TGTGCCAGCAGGGGACAGGGCGGAAATGAGCAGTTCTTC. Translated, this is CASRGQGGNEQFF.